The entry that follows covers one T cell receptor beta chain sequence. This clonotype came up many times. The antigen it recognizes is unknown. Qualities for individual bases were not recorded, and no much larger clone is one base off. The sample comes from a study of T cell repertoires in cytomegalovirus infection (dated by TCRdb to the late 2010s). As for the study more broadly: The HLA type of each donor mattered for the analysis, because public TCR beta signatures pointed to carriage of CMV infection along with the matching HLA type. Results and caveats for the whole study, not just this receptor: In both this cohort and an independent approximately 350-donor cohort, the cumulative frequency of public TCR beta family members distinguished carriers of CMV infection plus the relevant HLA type. The ex vivo response was dominated by HLA-C-restricted CMV-specific TCR beta clonotypes, and the single most frequent clonotype in two of eight donors was supplied by these HLA-C-restricted clonotypes.

TCRdb shows the sequencer as Illumina HiSeq 1500. Using fastp trimming at Q25 and MiXCR clonotype assembly, TCRdb reanalyzed the public sequencing data and kept in-frame beta chains. Each entry is one CDR3 protein sequence, shown with its most common DNA and genes. The sample profile shows 200,000 to 250,000 distinct CDR3 sequences; 22% of them were found once. The top ten hold over 15% of the sample. The TCR was taken from a human donor in good health (CMV status not recorded). Some clones in this sample may be carry-over from other donors' samples. Source material: CD8+ T cells from PBMCs.

The DNA sequence reads TGTGCCAGCAGTGAACGGGGCTCTCCGGGTGGCTACACCTTC. Its coded protein is CASSERGSPGGYTF. This receptor chain uses TRBV25-1 and TRBJ1-2; matching of 5 bases hints at TRBD1 as the D gene. V loses 2 bases, J loses 7 bases, and the germline ends lie 14 bases apart. CDR1 MGHDK and CDR2 SYGVNS were looked up in the germline V gene. The CDR3 spans 14 residues, from the cysteine through the phenylalanine. Only the CDR3 DNA stays, 42 bases, in frame from base 1.